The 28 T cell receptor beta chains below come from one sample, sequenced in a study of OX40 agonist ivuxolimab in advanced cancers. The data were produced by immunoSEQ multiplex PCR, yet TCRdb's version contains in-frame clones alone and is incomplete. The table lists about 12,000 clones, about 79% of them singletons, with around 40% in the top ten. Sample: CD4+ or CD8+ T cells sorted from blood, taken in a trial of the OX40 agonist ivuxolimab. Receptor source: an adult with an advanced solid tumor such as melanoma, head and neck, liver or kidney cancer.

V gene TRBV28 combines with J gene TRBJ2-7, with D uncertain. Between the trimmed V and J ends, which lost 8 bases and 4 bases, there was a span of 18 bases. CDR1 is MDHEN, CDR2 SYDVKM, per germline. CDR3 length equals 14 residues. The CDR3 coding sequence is TGTGCCAGCTCGGCGGCCGGAAACCGGTACGAGCAGTACTTC. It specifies CASSAAGNRYEQYF.

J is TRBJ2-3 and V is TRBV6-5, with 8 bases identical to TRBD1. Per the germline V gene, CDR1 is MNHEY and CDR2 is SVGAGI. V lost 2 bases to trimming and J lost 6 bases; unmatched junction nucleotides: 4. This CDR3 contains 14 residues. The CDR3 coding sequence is TGTGCCAGCAGTTACGGGCAGGGGGCGGATACGCAGTATTTT. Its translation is CASSYGQGADTQYF.

The DNA of the CDR3 is TGTGCCAGCAGCTTGGGACAGGGGTACACTGAAGCTTTCTTT. It encodes CASSLGQGYTEAFF. This chain uses TRBV6-6 with TRBJ1-1; 10 bases agree with TRBD1. Germline CDR1 is MNHNY and CDR2 is SVGAGI (reference sequence). CDR3 length equals 14 residues. With 6 bases clipped from V and 3 bases from J, the junction kept 4 bases outside the gene matches.

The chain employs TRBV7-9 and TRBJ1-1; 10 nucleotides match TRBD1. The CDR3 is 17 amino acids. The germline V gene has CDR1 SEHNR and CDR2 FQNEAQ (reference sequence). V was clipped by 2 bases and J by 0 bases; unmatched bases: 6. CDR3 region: CASSLPGTGDMNTEAFF. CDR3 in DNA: TGTGCCAGCAGCTTACCCGGGACAGGGGACATGAACACTGAAGCTTTCTTT.

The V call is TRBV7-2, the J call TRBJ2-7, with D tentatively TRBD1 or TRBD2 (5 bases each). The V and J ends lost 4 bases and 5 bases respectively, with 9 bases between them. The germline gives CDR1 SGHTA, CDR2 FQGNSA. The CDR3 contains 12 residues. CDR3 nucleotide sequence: TGTGCCAGCAGCTCGTGGGGGAACGAGCAGTACTTC. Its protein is CASSSWGNEQYF.

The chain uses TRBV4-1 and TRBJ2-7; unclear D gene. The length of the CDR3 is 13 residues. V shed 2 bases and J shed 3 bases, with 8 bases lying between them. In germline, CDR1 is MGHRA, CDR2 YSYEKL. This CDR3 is CASSQLLRYEQYF. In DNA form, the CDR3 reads TGCGCCAGCAGCCAACTACTGCGCTACGAGCAGTACTTC.

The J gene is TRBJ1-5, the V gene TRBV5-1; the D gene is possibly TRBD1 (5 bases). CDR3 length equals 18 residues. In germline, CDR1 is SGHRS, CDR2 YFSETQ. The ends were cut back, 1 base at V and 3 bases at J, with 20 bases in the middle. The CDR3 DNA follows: TGCGCCAGCAGCTTGTCTCAGGGCAGGAAACCCCTCAATCAGCCCCAGCATTTT. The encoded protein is CASSLSQGRKPLNQPQHF.

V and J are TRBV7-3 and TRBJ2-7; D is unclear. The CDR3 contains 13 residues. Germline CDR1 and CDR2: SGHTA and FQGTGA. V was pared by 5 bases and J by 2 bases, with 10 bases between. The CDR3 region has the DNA TGTGCCAGCAGCCCCAGCTCGGCCTACGAGCAGTACTTC. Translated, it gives CASSPSSAYEQYF.

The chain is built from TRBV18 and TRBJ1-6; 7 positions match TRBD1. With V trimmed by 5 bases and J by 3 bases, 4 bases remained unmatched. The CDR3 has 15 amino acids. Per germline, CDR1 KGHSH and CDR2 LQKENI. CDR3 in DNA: TGTGCCAGCTCAGAGGACAGGAGCTATAATTCACCCCTCCACTTT. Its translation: CASSEDRSYNSPLHF.

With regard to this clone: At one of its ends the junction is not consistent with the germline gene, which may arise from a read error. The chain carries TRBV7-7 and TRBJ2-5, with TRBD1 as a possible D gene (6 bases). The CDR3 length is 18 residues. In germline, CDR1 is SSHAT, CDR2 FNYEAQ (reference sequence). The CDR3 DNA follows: TGTGCTAGCAGCCCCACCCCCCGGGACAAAAAGGGGCAAGAGACCCAGTACTTC. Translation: CASSPTPRDKKGQETQYF.

The CDR3 loop is CAWEYGARGYTF. CDR3 in DNA: TGTGCCTGGGAATACGGGGCGAGAGGCTACACCTTC. The genes are TRBV30 and TRBJ1-2; TRBD1 might be the D (5 bases). Trimming left V 5 bases short and J 8 bases short, with 15 bases between. This CDR3 spans 12 amino acids. Germline loops: CDR1 GTSNPN, CDR2 SVGIG (reference sequence).

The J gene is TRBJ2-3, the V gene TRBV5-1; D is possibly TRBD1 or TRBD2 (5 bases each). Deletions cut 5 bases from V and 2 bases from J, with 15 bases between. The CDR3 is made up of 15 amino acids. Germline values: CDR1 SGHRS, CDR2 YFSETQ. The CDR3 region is CASRGELFSTDTQYF. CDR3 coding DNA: TGCGCCAGCAGAGGGGAGTTGTTCTCCACAGATACGCAGTATTTT.

The chain's CDR3 is CASSLETGGSYEQYF. The DNA for the CDR3 is TGTGCCAGCAGCTTGGAGACAGGGGGCTCCTACGAGCAGTACTTC. The gene calls are TRBV5-6 and TRBJ2-7; TRBD1 matches 9 bases. The CDR3 consists of 15 residues. From germline, CDR1 is SGHDT and CDR2 YYEEEE. V lost 0 bases to trimming and J lost 0 bases; unmatched junction nucleotides: 1.

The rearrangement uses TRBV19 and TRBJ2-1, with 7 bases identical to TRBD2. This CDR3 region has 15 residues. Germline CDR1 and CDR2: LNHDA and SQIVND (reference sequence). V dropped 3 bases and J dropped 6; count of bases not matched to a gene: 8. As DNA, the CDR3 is TGTGCCAGTAGTATGAACCGGGACTATATCAATGAGCAGTTCTTC. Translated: CASSMNRDYINEQFF.

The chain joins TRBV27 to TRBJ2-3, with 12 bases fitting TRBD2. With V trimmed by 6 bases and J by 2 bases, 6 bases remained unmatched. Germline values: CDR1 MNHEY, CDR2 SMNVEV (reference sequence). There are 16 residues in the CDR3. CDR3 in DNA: TGTGCCAGCAGCATACTAGCGGGAGGAACCACAGATACGCAGTATTTT. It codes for CASSILAGGTTDTQYF.

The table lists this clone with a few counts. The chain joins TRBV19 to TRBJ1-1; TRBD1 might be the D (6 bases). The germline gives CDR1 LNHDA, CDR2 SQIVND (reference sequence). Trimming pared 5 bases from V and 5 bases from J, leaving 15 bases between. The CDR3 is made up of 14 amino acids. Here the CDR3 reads CASSPRTEWTEAFF. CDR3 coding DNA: TGTGCCAGTAGTCCAAGGACAGAGTGGACTGAAGCTTTCTTT.

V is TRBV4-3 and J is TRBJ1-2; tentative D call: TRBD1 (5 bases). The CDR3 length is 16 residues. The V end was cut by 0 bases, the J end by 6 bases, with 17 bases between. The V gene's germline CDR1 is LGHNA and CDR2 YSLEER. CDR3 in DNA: TGCGCCAGCAGCCAAGAAACTCGGGACTTATTGAATGGCTACACCTTC. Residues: CASSQETRDLLNGYTF.

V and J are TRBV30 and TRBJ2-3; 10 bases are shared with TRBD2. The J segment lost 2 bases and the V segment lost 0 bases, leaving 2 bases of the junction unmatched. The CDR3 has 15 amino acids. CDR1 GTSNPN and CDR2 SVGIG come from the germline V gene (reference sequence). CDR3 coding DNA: TGTGCCTGGAGTGTAGCGGGAGGGTCCACAGATACGCAGTATTTT. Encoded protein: CAWSVAGGSTDTQYF.

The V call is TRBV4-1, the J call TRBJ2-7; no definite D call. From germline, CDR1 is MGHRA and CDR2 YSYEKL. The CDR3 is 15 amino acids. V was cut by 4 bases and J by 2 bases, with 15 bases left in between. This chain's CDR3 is CASSPDSNRPYEQYF. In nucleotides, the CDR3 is TGCGCCAGCAGCCCCGATAGTAATCGGCCCTACGAGCAGTACTTC.

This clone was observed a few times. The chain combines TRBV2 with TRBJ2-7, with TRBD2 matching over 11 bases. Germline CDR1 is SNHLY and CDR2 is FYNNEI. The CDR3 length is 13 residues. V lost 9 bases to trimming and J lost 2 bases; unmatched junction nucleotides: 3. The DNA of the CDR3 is TGTGCCAGTGGGACTAGCGGAGCCTACGAGCAGTACTTC. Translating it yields CASGTSGAYEQYF.

This CDR3 is CASSLGEPTDTQYF. CDR3 sequence (DNA): TGTGCCAGCAGTTTGGGGGAGCCCACAGATACGCAGTATTTT. V is TRBV27 and J is TRBJ2-3; perhaps D is TRBD1 or TRBD2 (5 bases each). The ends were cut back, 3 bases at V and 2 bases at J, with 9 bases in the middle. CDR1 is MNHEY and CDR2 is SMNVEV in the germline V gene (reference sequence). CDR3 length: 14 residues.

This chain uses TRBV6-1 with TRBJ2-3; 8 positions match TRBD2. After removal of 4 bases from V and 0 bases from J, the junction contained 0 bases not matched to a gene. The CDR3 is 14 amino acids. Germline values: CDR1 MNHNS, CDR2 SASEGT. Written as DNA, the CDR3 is TGTGCCAGCAGTGGACTAGCGAGCACAGATACGCAGTATTTT. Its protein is CASSGLASTDTQYF.

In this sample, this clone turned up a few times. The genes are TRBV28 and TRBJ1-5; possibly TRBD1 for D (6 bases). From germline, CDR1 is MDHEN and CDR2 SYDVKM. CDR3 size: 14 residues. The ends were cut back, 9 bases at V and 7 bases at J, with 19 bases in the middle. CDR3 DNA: TGTGCCAGTGAACTGACAGGTGCGACGCAGCCCCAGCATTTT. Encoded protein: CASELTGATQPQHF.

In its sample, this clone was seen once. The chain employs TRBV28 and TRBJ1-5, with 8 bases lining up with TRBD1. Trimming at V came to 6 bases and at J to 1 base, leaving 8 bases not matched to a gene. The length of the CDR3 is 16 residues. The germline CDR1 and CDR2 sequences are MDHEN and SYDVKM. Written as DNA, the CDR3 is TGTGCCAGCAGGGACGGACAGGGCCTAAGCAATCAGCCCCAGCATTTT. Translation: CASRDGQGLSNQPQHF.

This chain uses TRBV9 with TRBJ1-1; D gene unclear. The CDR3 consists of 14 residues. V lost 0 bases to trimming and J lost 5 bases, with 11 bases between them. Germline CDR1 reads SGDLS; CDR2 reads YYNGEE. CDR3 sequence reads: CASSVGSFNTEAFF. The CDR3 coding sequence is TGTGCCAGCAGCGTAGGAAGCTTTAATACTGAAGCTTTCTTT.

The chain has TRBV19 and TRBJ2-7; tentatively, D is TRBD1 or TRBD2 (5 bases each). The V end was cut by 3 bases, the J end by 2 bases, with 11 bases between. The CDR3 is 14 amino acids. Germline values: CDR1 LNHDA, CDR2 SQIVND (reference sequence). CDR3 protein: CASSIWDHTYEQYF. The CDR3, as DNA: TGTGCCAGTAGTATTTGGGACCATACCTACGAGCAGTACTTC. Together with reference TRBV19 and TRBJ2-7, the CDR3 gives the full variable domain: DGGITQSPKYLFRKEGQNVTLSCEQNLNHDAMYWYRQDPGQGLRLIYYSQIVNDFQKGDIAEGYSVSREKKESFPLTVTSAQKNPTAFYLCASSIWDHTYEQYFGPGTRLTVT.

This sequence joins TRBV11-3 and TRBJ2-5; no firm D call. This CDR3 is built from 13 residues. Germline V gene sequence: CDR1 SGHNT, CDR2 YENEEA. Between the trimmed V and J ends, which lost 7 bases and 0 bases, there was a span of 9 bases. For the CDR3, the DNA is TGTGCCAGCAAGGCTGGACACCAAGAGACCCAGTACTTC. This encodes CASKAGHQETQYF. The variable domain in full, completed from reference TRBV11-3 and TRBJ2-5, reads EAGVVQSPRYKIIEKKQPVAFWCNPISGHNTLYWYLQNLGQGPELLIRYENEEAVDDSQLPKDRFSAERLKGVDSTLKIQPAELGDSAVYLCASKAGHQETQYFGPGTRLLVL.

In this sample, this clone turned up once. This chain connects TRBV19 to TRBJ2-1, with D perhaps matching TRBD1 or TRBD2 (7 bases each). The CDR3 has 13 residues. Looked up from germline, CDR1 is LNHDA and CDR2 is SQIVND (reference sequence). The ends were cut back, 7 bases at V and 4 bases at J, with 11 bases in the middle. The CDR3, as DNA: TGTGCCAGTACCAGGGGGGGATACAATGAGCAGTTCTTC. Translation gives CASTRGGYNEQFF.